This TCR beta chain appears in the sequencing data of a study of cytomegalovirus exposure and HLA in healthy donors. Trimming at V came to 6 bases and at J to 1 base, leaving 4 bases not matched to a gene. Per the germline V gene, CDR1 is LNHDA and CDR2 is SQIVND (reference sequence). This CDR3 comprises 15 residues. A word on this clone: What it binds is unknown. Other nucleotide sequences from this sample produce the same CDR3.

Study-level results: Within the approximately 120 validation repertoires, first-cohort TCR clusters tended to co-occur, according to a later analysis. The classifier reportedly diagnosed cytomegalovirus status with high specificity and sensitivity. The study designated 150 or so TCR beta chains cytomegalovirus-associated.

Using immunoSEQ multiplex PCR, the repertoire was profiled, and TCRdb retains in-frame clones only, with some absent. Among about 260,000 clones listed, roughly 88% were seen once. This TCR was recovered from a woman aged 25 to 39 in good health and CMV-seronegative. The rearrangement uses TRBV19 and TRBJ2-7; 12 bases fit TRBD1. The sequenced sample was PBMCs. CDR3 loop: CASSMGQGASYEQYF. In DNA form, the CDR3 reads TGTGCCAGTAGCATGGGACAGGGGGCGTCCTACGAGCAGTACTTC.